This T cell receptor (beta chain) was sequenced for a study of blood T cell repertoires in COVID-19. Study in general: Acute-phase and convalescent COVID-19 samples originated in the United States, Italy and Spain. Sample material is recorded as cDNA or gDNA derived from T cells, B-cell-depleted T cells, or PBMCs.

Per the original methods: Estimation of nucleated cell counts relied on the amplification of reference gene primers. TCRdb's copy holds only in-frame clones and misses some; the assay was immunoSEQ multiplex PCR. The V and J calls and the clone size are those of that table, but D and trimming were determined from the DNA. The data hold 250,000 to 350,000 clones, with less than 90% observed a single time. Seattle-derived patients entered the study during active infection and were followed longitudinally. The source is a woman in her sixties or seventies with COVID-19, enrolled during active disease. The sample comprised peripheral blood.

The CDR3 coding sequence is TGTGCCAGCAGCGTAGGGGGAGTTAATGAAAAACTGTTTTTT. As protein: CASSVGGVNEKLFF. This chain uses TRBV9 with TRBJ1-4, with D hard to call. The CDR3 runs 14 residues. V lost 0 bases to trimming and J lost 4 bases, with 7 bases between them. Germline V gene lookup returns CDR1 SGDLS and CDR2 YYNGEE.